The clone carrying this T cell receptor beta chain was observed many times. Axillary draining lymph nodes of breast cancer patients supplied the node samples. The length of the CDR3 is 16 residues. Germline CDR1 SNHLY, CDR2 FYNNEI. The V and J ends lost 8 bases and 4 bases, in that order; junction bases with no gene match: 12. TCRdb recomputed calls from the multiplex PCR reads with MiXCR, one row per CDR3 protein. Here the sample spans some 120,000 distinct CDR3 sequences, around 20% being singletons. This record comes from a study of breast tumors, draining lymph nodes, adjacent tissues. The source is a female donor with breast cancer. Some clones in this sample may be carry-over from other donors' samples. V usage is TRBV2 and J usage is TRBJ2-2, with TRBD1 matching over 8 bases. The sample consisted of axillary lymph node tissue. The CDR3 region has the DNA TGTGCCAGCCGACAGGCGACAGGGGTAGTCACCGGGGAGCTGTTTTTT. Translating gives CASRQATGVVTGELFF.